These T cell receptor beta chains were read from a single sample in a study of multiple sclerosis patients with progressive multifocal leukoencephalopathy. Libraries were prepared by immunoSEQ multiplex PCR; TCRdb keeps only in-frame clonotypes and omits some of them. Here the sample spans tens of thousands of clones, more than 70% being singletons. The material was PBMCs, obtained from a patient treated with natalizumab. Receptors were obtained from a woman between 25 and 40 years old with progressive multifocal leukoencephalopathy. Each CDR3 is given with its conserved first and last residue. Each record gives: clone size, J gene, V gene, D gene, CDR3 DNA, CDR3 protein. D genes are given only for firm matches. Clone size is stated in some rows and not others, as once, few, many or a class when expanded.

>NA|TRBJ2-5|TRBV30|TRBD2
TGTGCCTGGACTAGCGGGGGGGCCATGAAGACCCAGTACTTC
CAWTSGGAMKTQYF
>few|TRBJ1-1|TRBV19|NA
TGTGCCAGTAGTAAAGGGGATTTAGAAGCTTTCTTT
CASSKGDLEAFF
>few|TRBJ2-2|TRBV5-1|TRBD1
TGCGCCAGCAGCTGGGGCGGGACAGGAACCACCGGGGAGCTGTTTTTT
CASSWGGTGTTGELFF
>NA|TRBJ2-5|TRBV5-1|NA
TGCGCCAGCAGCTTGCTTACGGGGCAAGAGACCCAGTACTTC
CASSLLTGQETQYF
>once|TRBJ1-2|TRBV4-1|NA
TGCGCCAGCAGCCAAGACGGGGAACCTAACTATGGCTACACCTTC
CASSQDGEPNYGYTF
>NA|TRBJ2-7|TRBV29-1|TRBD1
TGCAGCGTTGAAGATTCCGGGACAGGGAGCCACGAGCAGTACTTC
CSVEDSGTGSHEQYF
>NA|TRBJ1-4|TRBV2|NA
TGTGCCAGCAGTGCTACAGGATTGGGAGGGGAAAAACTGTTTTTT
CASSATGLGGEKLFF
>NA|TRBJ2-5|TRBV21-1|NA
TGTGCCAGCAGCAAAACCGGACAGGAGGGGGAGACCCAGTACTTC
CASSKTGQEGETQYF
>NA|TRBJ2-3|TRBV4-2|NA
TGTGCCAGCAGCCAAGATTGGAGGACGGCAGATACGCAGTATTTT
CASSQDWRTADTQYF
>NA|TRBJ1-2|TRBV28|NA
TGTGCCAGCAGTATTACTACCATCTATGGCTACACCTTC
CASSITTIYGYTF
>NA|TRBJ2-1|TRBV29-1|TRBD2
TGCAGCGTTGGAGCCGGGGGGGCAATCAATGAGCAGTTCTTC
CSVGAGGAINEQFF
>NA|TRBJ1-1|TRBV6-6|NA
TGTGCCAGCGCCTCGGGGGTTGAAGCTTTCTTT
CASASGVEAFF
>NA|TRBJ2-5|TRBV2|TRBD1
TGTGCCAGCAGTGCGGAAGGGGACAGGCAGTACTTC
CASSAEGDRQYF
>NA|TRBJ1-1|TRBV5-4|NA
TGTGCCAGCAGCTTGGAGATCGAGCACCTTGAAGCTTTCTTT
CASSLEIEHLEAFF
>once|TRBJ2-3|TRBV19|TRBD1
TGTGCCAGTAGTGGGACAGCCCTTACAGATACGCAGTATTTT
CASSGTALTDTQYF
>NA|TRBJ2-5|TRBV6-6|NA
TGTGCCAGCAGTCCCCAGGAGACCCAGTACTTC
CASSPQETQYF
>NA|TRBJ2-3|TRBV5-1|NA
TGCGCCAGCAGCCCCGGGACCACCACAGATACGCAGTATTTT
CASSPGTTTDTQYF
>once|TRBJ1-1|TRBV27|NA
TGTGCCAGCAGGGTTGGGGCAGCCAACACTGAAGCTTTCTTT
CASRVGAANTEAFF
>NA|TRBJ1-6|TRBV4-2|NA
TGTGCCAGCAGCCAGGAGAGGGTGGGGAATTCACCCCTCCACTTT
CASSQERVGNSPLHF
>once|TRBJ2-1|TRBV7-7|NA
TGTGCCAGCAGTCCGGACCGCTACAATGAGCAGTTCTTC
CASSPDRYNEQFF
>NA|TRBJ2-7|TRBV7-9|NA
TGTGCCAGCAGCTTAGCGAGAACAGGATTCTACGAGCAGTACTTC
CASSLARTGFYEQYF
>NA|TRBJ2-1|TRBV30|TRBD1
TGTGCCTGGAGTCCCTGGGACAGAGGCTACAATGAGCAGTTCTTC
CAWSPWDRGYNEQFF
>few|TRBJ1-4|TRBV28|TRBD1
TGTGCCAGCAGTCCCCCCCCTAACAGGGGCACAAGAGATGAAAAACTGTTTTTT
CASSPPPNRGTRDEKLFF
>once|TRBJ2-7|TRBV30|TRBD2
TGTGCCTGGAGTGTAGGCGGGGGGCGCGAGCAGTACTTC
CAWSVGGGREQYF
>NA|TRBJ1-6|TRBV27|NA
TGTGCCAGCAGTATAGGGACTTCATATTCACCCCTCCACTTT
CASSIGTSYSPLHF
>NA|TRBJ1-2|TRBV6-1|TRBD1
TGTGCCAGCAGTGATACGCAGGGGGCGAGGGGCTACACCTTC
CASSDTQGARGYTF
>NA|TRBJ2-7|TRBV29-1|NA
TGCAGGGAGACTAGCTACGAGCAGTACTTC
CRETSYEQYF
>few|TRBJ1-1|TRBV19|NA
TGTGCCAGTAGAGCCAACAGATACACTGAAGCTTTCTTT
CASRANRYTEAFF
>NA|TRBJ1-6|TRBV11-2|NA
TGTGCCAGCAGGCTCGGGAACTATAATTCACCCCTCCACTTT
CASRLGNYNSPLHF
>NA|TRBJ2-7|TRBV9|TRBD1
TGTGCCAGCAGCCCAAGGGACAGTCGCTCCTACGAGCAGTACTTC
CASSPRDSRSYEQYF
>NA|TRBJ2-1|TRBV4-1|NA
TGCGCCAGCACTGCAATTGGGGGCTCCTACAATGAGCAGTTCTTC
CASTAIGGSYNEQFF
>NA|TRBJ2-7|TRBV6-5|TRBD1
TGTGCCAGCAGTGACTCGACAGGGGTCGGCGAGCAGTACTTC
CASSDSTGVGEQYF
>NA|TRBJ2-1|TRBV4-1|NA
TGCGCCAGCAGCCAAGTGCGCCTACTAGTATACAATGAGCAGTTCTTC
CASSQVRLLVYNEQFF
>NA|TRBJ2-2|TRBV6-5|NA
TGTGCCAGCAGTTACAGGCGGAGTCGTGGCGGGGAGCTGTTTTTT
CASSYRRSRGGELFF
>few|TRBJ2-7|TRBV7-2|NA
TGTGCCAGCAGCCCAAGAGCTGGGCCCTACGAGCAGTACTTC
CASSPRAGPYEQYF
>NA|TRBJ2-2|TRBV28|NA
TGTGCCAGCAGTAGATTAGCGGAGAACACCGGGGAGCTGTTTTTT
CASSRLAENTGELFF
>once|TRBJ2-3|TRBV15|NA
TGTGCCACCGGGGGCCGGGGGGGCACAGATACGCAGTATTTT
CATGGRGGTDTQYF
>NA|TRBJ1-5|TRBV6-1|TRBD1
TGTGCCAGCACCAACAGGGGGGGGAATCAGCCCCAGCATTTT
CASTNRGGNQPQHF
>NA|TRBJ2-3|TRBV7-8|NA
TGTGCCAGCAGCAGGGGCTGGGGGGCAGATACGCAGTATTTT
CASSRGWGADTQYF
>NA|TRBJ1-3|TRBV7-2|NA
TGTGCCAGCAGCTCCACCAGCTCTGGAAACACCATATATTTT
CASSSTSSGNTIYF
>few|TRBJ2-7|TRBV18|TRBD1
TGTGCCAGCTCACCAAACAGGGGTAGAGAAGAGCAGTACTTC
CASSPNRGREEQYF
>NA|TRBJ1-5|TRBV6-1|NA
TGTGCCAGCAGTGAAGCCCCCCAGAATCAGCCCCAGCATTTT
CASSEAPQNQPQHF
>NA|TRBJ1-2|TRBV29-1|NA
TGCAGCGTCCCCAAGTCGGCAGGGCACCAAGGGGGCTACACCTTC
CSVPKSAGHQGGYTF
>NA|TRBJ1-1|TRBV6-1|NA
TGTGCCAGCAGACGCCGGGAGATTGCTGAAGCTTTCTTT
CASRRREIAEAFF
>NA|TRBJ1-6|TRBV5-1|NA
TGCGCCAGCAGCTTGGGGCAGGGCAACTCACCCCTCCACTTT
CASSLGQGNSPLHF
>NA|TRBJ2-1|TRBV15|NA
TGTGCCACAGCCAGAACGGGAGAATTTGACGAGCAGTTCTTC
CATARTGEFDEQFF
>NA|TRBJ2-7|TRBV2|NA
TGTGCCAGCAGGGCCACGGCGGGTCGCGAGCAGTACTTC
CASRATAGREQYF
>NA|TRBJ2-2|TRBV2|NA
TGTGCCAGCAGGTGGACCTTGAACACCGGGGAGCTGTTTTTT
CASRWTLNTGELFF
>NA|TRBJ2-3|TRBV27|NA
TGTGCCAGCAGCTGGGTGGGAGATACGCAGTATTTT
CASSWVGDTQYF
>NA|TRBJ2-7|TRBV5-6|NA
TGTGCCAGCAGATCCCGGGCGGAGGGTAACGAGCAGTACTTC
CASRSRAEGNEQYF